This T cell receptor beta chain emerged from a study of control samples from healthy donors and cancer patients. V dropped 4 bases and J dropped 8 bases, with 10 bases sitting between them. The CDR3 is 12 amino acids. Germline loops: CDR1 SGHDT, CDR2 YYEEEE. The repertoire was sequenced with immunoSEQ multiplex PCR; TCRdb's copy has only in-frame clones and lacks some. Found here are around 20,000 clones, around 84% of them singletons; the top ten hold more than 25%. Material: PBMCs. The V and J genes are TRBV5-6 and TRBJ2-4; no firm D call. The sequence came from a man older than 75 with head and neck cancer. In DNA, the CDR3 is TGTGCCAGCAGCCTCTGGACCTACATTCAGTACTTC. This sequence encodes CASSLWTYIQYF.